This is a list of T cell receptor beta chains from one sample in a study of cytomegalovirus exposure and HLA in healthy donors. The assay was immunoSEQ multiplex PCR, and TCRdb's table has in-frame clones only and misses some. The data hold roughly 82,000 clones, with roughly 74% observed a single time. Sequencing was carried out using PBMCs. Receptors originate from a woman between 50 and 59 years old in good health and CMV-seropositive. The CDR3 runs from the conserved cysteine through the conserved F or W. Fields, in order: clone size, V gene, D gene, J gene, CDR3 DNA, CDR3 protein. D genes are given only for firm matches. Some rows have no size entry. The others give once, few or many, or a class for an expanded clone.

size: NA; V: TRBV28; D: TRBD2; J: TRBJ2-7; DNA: TGTGCCACTCCCATTAGCGGGAGGCGTGAACCCGAGCAGTACTTC; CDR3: CATPISGRREPEQYF
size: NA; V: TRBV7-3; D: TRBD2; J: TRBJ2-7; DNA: TGTGCCAGCAGCCCGTCTAGCGGGAGCTCCTACGAGCAGTACTTC; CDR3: CASSPSSGSSYEQYF
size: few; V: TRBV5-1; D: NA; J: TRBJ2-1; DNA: TGCGCCAGCAGCTTGACGACAGGATCCTACAATGAGCAGTTCTTC; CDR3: CASSLTTGSYNEQFF
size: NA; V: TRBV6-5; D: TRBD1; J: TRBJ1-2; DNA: TGTGCCAGCAGTTTCGGACAGGCCCCCCCAGAAGGCTACACCTTC; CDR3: CASSFGQAPPEGYTF
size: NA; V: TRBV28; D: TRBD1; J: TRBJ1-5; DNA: TGTGCCAGCAGGGAAGGGAAACAGGGGTGGGGCCAGCCCCAGCATTTT; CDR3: CASREGKQGWGQPQHF
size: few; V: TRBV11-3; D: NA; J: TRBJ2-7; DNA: TGTGCCAGCAGCTCCGCGGGTCCCTACGAGCAGTACTTC; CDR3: CASSSAGPYEQYF
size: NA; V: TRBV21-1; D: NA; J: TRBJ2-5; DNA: TGTGCCAGCATCGACGCACAGACTACCAAAGAGACCCAGTACTTC; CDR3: CASIDAQTTKETQYF
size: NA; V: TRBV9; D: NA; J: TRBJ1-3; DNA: TGTGCCAGCGCCCCGGAGGGGATACGAAACACCATATATTTT; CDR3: CASAPEGIRNTIYF
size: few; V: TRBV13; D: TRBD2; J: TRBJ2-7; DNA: TGTGCCAGCAGCTTGGCTAGCGGGAGACACGAGCAGTACTTC; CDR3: CASSLASGRHEQYF
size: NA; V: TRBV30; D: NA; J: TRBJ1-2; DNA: TGTGCCTTCCTCCGACTAGTAAGGACGGACGGCTACACCTTC; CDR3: CAFLRLVRTDGYTF
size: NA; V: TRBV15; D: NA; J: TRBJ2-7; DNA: TGTGCCACCAATGGCGGGTCTGGAGGCGAGCAGTACTTC; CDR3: CATNGGSGGEQYF
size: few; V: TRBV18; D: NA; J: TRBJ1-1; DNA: TGTGCCAGCTCACCACCGATGTTGGACAGAATTATGAACACTGAAGCTTTCTTT; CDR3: CASSPPMLDRIMNTEAFF
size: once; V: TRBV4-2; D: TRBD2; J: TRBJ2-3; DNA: TGTGCCAGCAGCCTATTAGCGGGAGGGCCCGCAGATACGCAGTATTTT; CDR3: CASSLLAGGPADTQYF
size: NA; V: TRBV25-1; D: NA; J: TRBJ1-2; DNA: TGTGCCAGCAGCCGGGTCAACGGAGGCTACACCTTC; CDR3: CASSRVNGGYTF
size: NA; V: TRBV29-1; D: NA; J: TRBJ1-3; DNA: TGCAGCGTTGAAAGTGGGGGGTCCTACTCTGGAAACACCATATATTTT; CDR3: CSVESGGSYSGNTIYF
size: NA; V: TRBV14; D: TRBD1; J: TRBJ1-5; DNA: TGTGCCAGCAGCCAAGAATCACCTATGACAGGGGCTAACAATCAGCCCCAGCATTTT; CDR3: CASSQESPMTGANNQPQHF
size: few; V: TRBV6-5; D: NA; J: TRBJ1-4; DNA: TGTGCCAGCAGTTCCCAGGACATACCGAATGAAAAACTGTTTTTT; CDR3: CASSSQDIPNEKLFF
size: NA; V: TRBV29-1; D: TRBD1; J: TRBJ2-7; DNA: TGCAGCGTTTCCCGGACAGGGAGCTACGAGCAGTACTTC; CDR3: CSVSRTGSYEQYF
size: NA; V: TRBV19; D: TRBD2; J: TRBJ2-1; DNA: TGTGCCAGTAGTGCCCCCGGTAGCGGGAGTAATCAGGAGCAGTTCTTC; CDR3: CASSAPGSGSNQEQFF
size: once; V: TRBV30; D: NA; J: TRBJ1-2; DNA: TGTGACTGGAGTGTGGACAGTCTATTAGCTAACTATGGCTACACCTTC; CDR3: CDWSVDSLLANYGYTF
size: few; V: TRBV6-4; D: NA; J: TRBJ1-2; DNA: TGTGCCAGCAGGTTAGGGGAAAGCTATGGCTACACCTTC; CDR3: CASRLGESYGYTF
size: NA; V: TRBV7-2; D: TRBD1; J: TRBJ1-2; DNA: TGTGCCAGCAGCTTAGCGGTGACAGGGGGTGGCTACACCTTC; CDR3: CASSLAVTGGGYTF
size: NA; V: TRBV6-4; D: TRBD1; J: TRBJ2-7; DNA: TGTGCCAGCACCGGGACAGGGGGCTTCGAGCAGTACTTC; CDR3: CASTGTGGFEQYF
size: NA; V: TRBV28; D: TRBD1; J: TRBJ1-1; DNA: TGTGCCAGCAGTTTAGGATCTAGGGGGCTCACTGAAGCTTTCTTT; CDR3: CASSLGSRGLTEAFF
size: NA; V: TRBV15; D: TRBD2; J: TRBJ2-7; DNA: TGTGCCACCAGCGGGACTACCTGGGGCGAGCAGTACTTC; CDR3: CATSGTTWGEQYF
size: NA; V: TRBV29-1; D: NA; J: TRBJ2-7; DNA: TGCAGCGTTGGTCGTCTGCTGAGCTCCTACGAGCAGTACTTC; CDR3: CSVGRLLSSYEQYF
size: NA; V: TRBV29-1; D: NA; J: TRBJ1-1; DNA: TGCAGCGTTGCAGGGCCTACGAGCACTGAAGCTTTCTTT; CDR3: CSVAGPTSTEAFF
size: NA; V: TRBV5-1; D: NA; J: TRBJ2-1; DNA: TGCGCCAGCAGCTTGTCCCAGTCCTACAATGAGCAGTTCTTC; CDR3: CASSLSQSYNEQFF
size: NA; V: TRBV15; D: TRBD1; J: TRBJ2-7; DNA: TGTGCCACCAGCAGAGATCGGCAGGGGGCCTACGAGCAGTACTTC; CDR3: CATSRDRQGAYEQYF
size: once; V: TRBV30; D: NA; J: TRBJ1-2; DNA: TGTGCCTGGAGTCCGCTACCTTGGTATGGCTACACCTTC; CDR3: CAWSPLPWYGYTF
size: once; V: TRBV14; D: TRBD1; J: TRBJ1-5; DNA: TGTGCCAGCAGCCAAACAGGGGGCGCGGCGCCCCAGCATTTT; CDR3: CASSQTGGAAPQHF
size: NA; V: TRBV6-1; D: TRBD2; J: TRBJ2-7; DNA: TGTGCCAGCAAGACAAGGGGACTAGCTAACAACGAGCAGTACTTC; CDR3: CASKTRGLANNEQYF
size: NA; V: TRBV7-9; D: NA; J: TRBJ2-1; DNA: TGTGCCAGCAGCCCGCGGGGACATGAGCAGTTCTTC; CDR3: CASSPRGHEQFF
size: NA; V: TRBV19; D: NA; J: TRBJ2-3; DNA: TGTGCCAGTAGTATAGGGCAGGCCGGCCCTAGCACAGATACGCAGTATTTT; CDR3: CASSIGQAGPSTDTQYF
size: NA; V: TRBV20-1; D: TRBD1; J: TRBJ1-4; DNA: TGCAGTGCTGGGGACAGAGAAAAACTGTTTTTT; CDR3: CSAGDREKLFF
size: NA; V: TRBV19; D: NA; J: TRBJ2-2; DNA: TGTGCCAGTAGTTCCACAGGGGGGGACCCCACCGGGGAGCTGTTTTTT; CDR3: CASSSTGGDPTGELFF
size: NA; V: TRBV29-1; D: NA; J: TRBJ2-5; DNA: TGCAGCGTTGAAATAGTAGTCCAAGAGACCCAGTACTTC; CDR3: CSVEIVVQETQYF
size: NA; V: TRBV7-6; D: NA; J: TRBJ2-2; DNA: TGTGCCAGCAGCTTAGCCGGGACATCGAACACCGGGGAGCTGTTTTTT; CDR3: CASSLAGTSNTGELFF
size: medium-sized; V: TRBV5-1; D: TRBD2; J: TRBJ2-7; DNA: TGCGCCAGCAGCTTCACTAGCGGGAGCTACGAGCAGTACTTC; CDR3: CASSFTSGSYEQYF
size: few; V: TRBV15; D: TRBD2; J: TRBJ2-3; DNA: TGTGCCACCAGCGGGGAGGGCCCCACAGATACGCAGTATTTT; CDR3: CATSGEGPTDTQYF
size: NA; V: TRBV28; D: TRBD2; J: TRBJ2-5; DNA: TGTGCCAGCACCCTCCGCGGGGGTTCGGAGACCCAGTACTTC; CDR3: CASTLRGGSETQYF
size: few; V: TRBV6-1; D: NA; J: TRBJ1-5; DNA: TGTGCCAGCAGTGGGCAAGGACTGGCGAATCAGCCCCAGCATTTT; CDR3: CASSGQGLANQPQHF
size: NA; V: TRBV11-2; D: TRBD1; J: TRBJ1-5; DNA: TGTGCCAGCAGCCCTATGGGGCAGGGGGCGAAACAGCCCCAGCATTTT; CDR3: CASSPMGQGAKQPQHF
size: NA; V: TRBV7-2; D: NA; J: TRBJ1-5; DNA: TGTGCCAGCAGCCCGAACTATCAGCCCCAGCATTTT; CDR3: CASSPNYQPQHF
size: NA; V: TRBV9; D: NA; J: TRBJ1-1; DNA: TGTGCCAGCAGCGAGTCTCAGGGAAACACTGAAGCTTTCTTT; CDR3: CASSESQGNTEAFF
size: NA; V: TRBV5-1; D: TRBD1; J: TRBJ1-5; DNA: TGCGCCAGCAGCTTGGCCCCAGGGGGGAGTCAGCCCCAGCATTTT; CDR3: CASSLAPGGSQPQHF
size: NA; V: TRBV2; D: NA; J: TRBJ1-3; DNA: TGTGCCACCCAAAAGGGGATAGGAAACACCATATATTTT; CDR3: CATQKGIGNTIYF
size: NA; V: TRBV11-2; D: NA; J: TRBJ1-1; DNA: TGTGCCAGCAGGGAGGGACCCTGGAACACTGAAGCTTTCTTT; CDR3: CASREGPWNTEAFF
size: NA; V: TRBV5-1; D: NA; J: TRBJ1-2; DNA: TGCGCCAGCAGCTTGGCCAGGGCGGGGGGCTATGGCTACACCTTC; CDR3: CASSLARAGGYGYTF
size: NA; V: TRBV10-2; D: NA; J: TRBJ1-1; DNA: TGCGCCAGCAGTGGTGGGGGGACGATATTAATGAACACTGAAGCTTTCTTT; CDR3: CASSGGGTILMNTEAFF